This T cell receptor (beta chain) emerged from a study of blood T cells in healthy people across ages. Overall study findings and caveats: A strong correlation between TCR beta diversity and naive T cell percentage was seen. Because donor CMV status was unknown, expanded clonotype changes were possibly confounded. Across the age range, TCR beta diversity per million T cells fell in a roughly linear way.

A sample-barcoded 5' primer and a J-beta primer mix were used in a second PCR of about 7 to 11 cycles. The template-switch adaptor was a 5' adaptor with 12 random nucleotides. It tagged each cDNA molecule. TCRdb fed the 5' RACE reads into MiXCR, producing one record per CDR3 protein. The data contain around 710,000 distinct CDR3 sequences, roughly 47% of them seen just once; the ten biggest clones take up roughly 20%. This clonotype was seen a single time. Antigen unknown. The sequenced sample consisted of blood. The TCR sequence derives from a woman aged 55-69 years in good health.

CDR3 coding DNA: TGTGCCAGCAGTTCCATTACGGGACAGGGGGTAACCAAAAACATTCAGTACTTC. Its translation: CASSSITGQGVTKNIQYF. The chain joins TRBV27 to TRBJ2-4; 11 nucleotides line up with TRBD1. Germline V gives CDR1 MNHEY, CDR2 SMNVEV (reference sequence). CDR3 size: 18 residues. With V trimmed by 4 bases and J by 2 bases, 10 bases remained unmatched.